Below, 3 T cell receptor beta chains from the same sample are listed, as sequenced in a study of OX40 agonist ivuxolimab in advanced cancers. TCRdb's table, derived via immunoSEQ multiplex PCR, lists solely in-frame clones and lacks some. The sample gives fewer than 70,000 clones, 87% of which show up once; around 16% is in the top ten. The sequencing here drew on CD4+ or CD8+ T cells sorted from blood, taken in a trial of the OX40 agonist ivuxolimab. These receptors were collected from an adult with an advanced solid tumor such as melanoma, head and neck, liver or kidney cancer.

This sequence joins TRBV7-9 and TRBJ2-5, with 11 bases aligning to TRBD2. The J call is uncertain, as TRBJ2-7 better fits the DNA end. The CDR3 runs to 18 residues. The germline gives CDR1 SEHNR, CDR2 FQNEAQ (reference sequence). The chain's CDR3 is CASSHSDPGLADAYEQYF. CDR3 sequence (DNA): TGTGCCAGCAGCCACTCTGATCCGGGACTAGCGGACGCCTACGAGCAGTACTTC.

The CDR3 spells CSANRGPEQYF. CDR3 coding DNA: TGCAGCGCAAACAGGGGCCCCGAGCAGTACTTC. The V and J genes are TRBV29-1 and TRBJ2-7; 7 positions match TRBD1. The CDR3 sequence is 11 residues long. Looked up from germline, CDR1 is SQVTM and CDR2 is ANQGSEA. Trimming cost V 7 bases and J 6 bases; bases outside gene matches: 6.

This sequence joins TRBV6-5 and TRBJ2-1; possibly TRBD1 or TRBD2 for D (5 bases each). This CDR3 is built from 15 residues. Trimming shortened V by 5 bases and J by 4 bases, and 15 bases separated the two germline ends. The V gene's germline CDR1 is MNHEY and CDR2 SVGAGI. This CDR3 is CASSLNPGRYNEQFF. CDR3 nucleotide sequence: TGTGCCAGCAGTCTAAACCCGGGACGGTACAATGAGCAGTTCTTC.